Included here is one T cell receptor beta chain sequence, with context. This sample is drawn from a study of blood T cell repertoires in COVID-19. Study as a whole: Both acute and convalescent COVID-19 samples were obtained from the United States, Italy and Spain. Nucleic acid was either cDNA or gDNA, and it came from T cells, B-cell-depleted T cells, or PBMCs.

In the authors' workflow: Reference gene primer amplification gave nucleated cell count estimates. Some clones are missing from TCRdb's copy, which holds only in-frame ones; the method was immunoSEQ multiplex PCR. Clone size and V and J calls were adopted from that table, with D and trimming inferred from the DNA. This table has 60,000 to 65,000 clones, 75% to 80% appearing once. Trimming shortened V by 0 bases and J by 1 base, and 10 bases separated the two germline ends. In germline, CDR1 is SGHRS, CDR2 YFSETQ. This CDR3 comprises 15 residues. The sequence was collected from a woman older than 75 with acute or convalescent COVID-19. The sample comprised peripheral blood. The chain uses TRBV5-1 and TRBJ2-5; no definite D call. The DNA of the CDR3 is TGCGCCAGCAGCTTGGCCCTGGGCCCCCAAGAGACCCAGTACTTC. This translates into CASSLALGPQETQYF.